The 12 T cell receptor beta chains in this list originate from one sample, sequenced in a study of blood T cells in healthy people across ages. The use of a sample-barcoded 5' primer and a J-beta primer mix characterized a second PCR of about 7 to 12 cycles. MiXCR, run by TCRdb on the 5' RACE reads, gives a single entry per CDR3 protein. The sample includes hundreds of thousands of distinct CDR3 sequences, around 54% of them seen just once. The material sequenced was blood. The receptors come from a man aged 55-75 years in good health.

This chain uses TRBV13 with TRBJ2-5, with 8 bases matching TRBD1. This CDR3 region has 14 residues. Germline V gene lookup returns CDR1 PRHDT and CDR2 FYEKMQ (reference sequence). The junction had 7 bases not matched to a gene; V was cut back by 5 bases and J by 5 bases. The CDR3 loop is CASSPPGQVETQYF. The CDR3 nucleotides are TGTGCCAGCAGCCCACCGGGACAGGTCGAGACCCAGTACTTC.

This chain links TRBV5-1 with TRBJ2-3; no clear D gene. Germline CDR1 SGHRS, CDR2 YFSETQ. V was clipped by 4 bases and J by 3 bases, with 18 bases between them. CDR3 size: 16 residues. The DNA of the CDR3 is TGCGCCAGCAGCCCTGGTGAGGTTCGCCCAACAGATACGCAGTATTTT. This encodes CASSPGEVRPTDTQYF. The entire variable domain, with the rest obtained from reference TRBV5-1 and TRBJ2-3, is as follows: KAGVTQTPRYLIKTRGQQVTLSCSPISGHRSVSWYQQTPGQGLQFLFEYFSETQRNKGNFPGRFSGRQFSNSRSEMNVSTLELGDSALYLCASSPGEVRPTDTQYFGPGTRLTVL.

The rearrangement links TRBV7-8 to TRBJ1-5; D ambiguous. V was cut by 1 base and J by 7 bases, with 8 bases left in between. CDR3 length equals 13 residues. CDR1 and CDR2 from the germline V gene are SGHVS and FQNEAQ. CDR3 coding DNA: TGTGCCAGCAGCTTAGATTCGAGGCAGCCCCAGCATTTT. It translates to CASSLDSRQPQHF.

The chain has TRBV6-5 and TRBJ1-4, with D hard to call. This CDR3 spans 16 amino acids. Trimming took 0 bases from V and 6 from J, leaving 14 bases between them. The germline V gene encodes CDR1 MNHEY and CDR2 SVGAGI. The CDR3 nucleotides are TGTGCCAGCAGTTACTCTCGCGCCATGTTGGATGAAAAACTGTTTTTT. Translation gives CASSYSRAMLDEKLFF.

The J gene is TRBJ2-4, the V gene TRBV20-1; D perhaps matches TRBD1 (6 bases). The CDR3 runs to 13 residues. Trimming cost V 8 bases and J 3 bases, with 14 bases left between them. CDR1 and CDR2 from the germline V gene are DFQATT and SNEGSKA (reference sequence). CDR3 coding DNA: TGCAGTTCCCCGGACAGACACAAAAACATTCAGTACTTC. This codes for CSSPDRHKNIQYF.

The table lists this clonotype with a few counts. The chain combines TRBV7-9 with TRBJ2-5; 7 bases are a match to TRBD1. The CDR3 runs to 14 residues. Per the germline V gene, CDR1 is SEHNR and CDR2 is FQNEAQ (reference sequence). The V and J ends lost 5 bases and 4 bases, in that order; junction bases with no gene match: 7. The CDR3 bases are TGTGCCAGCAGCCCGACAGGGTACGCAGAGACCCAGTACTTC. Encoded protein: CASSPTGYAETQYF.

This rearrangement joins TRBV14 to TRBJ2-5; perhaps TRBD1 as D (6 bases). The closer fit of TRBJ2-7 to the DNA end suggests the J call may be wrong. Germline V CDR1 and CDR2: SGHDN, FVKESK. The CDR3 has 13 amino acids. CDR3 DNA sequence: TGTGCCAGCAGCCCCAGGACAGTGAGCGAGCAGTACTTC. Amino acids: CASSPRTVSEQYF.

The V and J genes are TRBV20-1 and TRBJ2-4; 12 positions match TRBD2. The V gene's germline CDR1 is DFQATT and CDR2 SNEGSKA (reference sequence). The CDR3 runs 14 residues. Trimming removed 2 bases from V and 6 bases from J; junction bases left unmatched: 2. CDR3 DNA: TGCAGTGCTAGACTAGCGGGGGGGGTAAACATTCAGTACTTC. It codes for CSARLAGGVNIQYF.

The chain employs TRBV6-2 or TRBV6-3 and TRBJ2-1; D is unclear. Germline CDR1 is MNHEY and CDR2 is SVGEGT. The germline V and J ends were trimmed by 7 bases and 4 bases, with 8 bases remaining between them. The CDR3 is 12 residues long. The CDR3 loop is CASTQRYNEQFF. The CDR3 region has the DNA TGTGCCAGCACCCAACGGTACAATGAGCAGTTCTTC.

The chain is built from TRBV11-2 and TRBJ2-1; TRBD2 matches at 11 bases. In germline, CDR1 is SGHAT, CDR2 FQNNGV. Unmatched junction bases numbered 4, after V lost 1 base and J lost 5 bases. This CDR3 is built from 16 residues. The CDR3 region has the DNA TGTGCCAGCAGCTTAGTTCTAGCGGGGGGCAACAATGAGCAGTTCTTC. Amino acids: CASSLVLAGGNNEQFF.

The chain uses TRBV13 and TRBJ1-1; a possible D gene is TRBD1 (5 bases). Deletions cut 0 bases from V and 5 bases from J, with 16 bases between. The germline V gene encodes CDR1 PRHDT and CDR2 FYEKMQ (reference sequence). CDR3 length: 16 residues. For the CDR3, the DNA is TGTGCCAGCAGCTTAGGCGAGGGGTCGCGCAGAACTGAAGCTTTCTTT. Translating it yields CASSLGEGSRRTEAFF.

The chain has TRBV24-1 and TRBJ1-5, with D unclear. V was clipped by 5 bases and J by 0 bases, with 16 bases between them. This CDR3 comprises 17 residues. Germline V CDR1 and CDR2: KGHDR, SFDVKD. CDR3 sequence: CATSVVEGRYSNQPQHF. The CDR3 bases are TGTGCCACCAGTGTCGTGGAGGGTCGGTATAGCAATCAGCCCCAGCATTTT.